A selection of T cell receptor beta chains follows, all from one sample in a study of cytomegalovirus exposure and HLA in healthy donors. The table came from immunoSEQ multiplex PCR; TCRdb's copy has only in-frame clones and leaves some out. The sample lists 56,000 or so clones, 85% to 95% occurring once. Material for sequencing was PBMCs. Receptor source: a woman between 18 and 29 years old in good health and CMV-seropositive. Both conserved end residues are part of each CDR3. The order of the fields is D gene, V gene, clone size, J gene, CDR3 length, CDR3 DNA, CDR3 protein. A D gene is named only where the DNA matches it firmly. Some rows have no size entry. The others give once, few or many, or a class for an expanded clone.

d_gene: .; v_gene: TRBV5-6; abundance: .; j_gene: TRBJ1-2; len: 14; CDR3nt: TGTGCCAGCAGCTTTGGCGGGGCGTCTTATGGCTACACCTTC; CDR3aa: CASSFGGASYGYTF
d_gene: .; v_gene: TRBV11-2; abundance: .; j_gene: TRBJ1-1; len: 18; CDR3nt: TGTGCCAGCAGGAACCCAATTACCAAACAGGGTGTTGAGACTGAAGCTTTCTTT; CDR3aa: CASRNPITKQGVETEAFF
d_gene: TRBD1; v_gene: TRBV27; abundance: .; j_gene: TRBJ1-1; len: 16; CDR3nt: TGTGCCAGCAGCATGCGACGGACAGGATCGAACACTGAAGCTTTCTTT; CDR3aa: CASSMRRTGSNTEAFF
d_gene: .; v_gene: TRBV25-1; abundance: .; j_gene: TRBJ1-1; len: 14; CDR3nt: TGTGCCAGCAGTGTAGGACAGACGAACACTGAAGCTTTCTTT; CDR3aa: CASSVGQTNTEAFF
d_gene: .; v_gene: TRBV28; abundance: .; j_gene: TRBJ1-3; len: 14; CDR3nt: TGTGCCAGCAGAACAACAGGGACTGGAAACACCATATATTTT; CDR3aa: CASRTTGTGNTIYF
d_gene: .; v_gene: TRBV7-8; abundance: .; j_gene: TRBJ1-6; len: 15; CDR3nt: TGTGCCAGCAGGCTCCGGGACTCCTATAATTCACCCCTCCACTTT; CDR3aa: CASRLRDSYNSPLHF
d_gene: .; v_gene: TRBV18; abundance: .; j_gene: TRBJ2-7; len: 14; CDR3nt: TGTGCCAGCTCACTGAGGACAGACTCCTACGAGCAGTACTTC; CDR3aa: CASSLRTDSYEQYF
d_gene: .; v_gene: TRBV30; abundance: .; j_gene: TRBJ1-1; len: 13; CDR3nt: TGTGCCTGGTCCCCGGGGTCGAACACTGAAGCTTTCTTT; CDR3aa: CAWSPGSNTEAFF
d_gene: TRBD1; v_gene: TRBV9; abundance: .; j_gene: TRBJ1-6; len: 15; CDR3nt: TGTGCCAGCAGCGTAGACGGACAGGGGTATTCACCCCTCCACTTT; CDR3aa: CASSVDGQGYSPLHF
d_gene: .; v_gene: TRBV6-5; abundance: .; j_gene: TRBJ2-6; len: 15; CDR3nt: TGTGCCAGCAGTATAACAGAATCTGGGGCCAACGTCCTGACTTTC; CDR3aa: CASSITESGANVLTF
d_gene: .; v_gene: TRBV10-2; abundance: .; j_gene: TRBJ2-5; len: 17; CDR3nt: TGCGCCAGCAGTGATATTTTCGGGAACCTTCGCCAAGAGACCCAGTACTTC; CDR3aa: CASSDIFGNLRQETQYF
d_gene: .; v_gene: TRBV9; abundance: .; j_gene: TRBJ1-1; len: 16; CDR3nt: TGTGCCAGCAGCGCCGATCTGGGGCTTAATTTAGCTGAAGCTTTCTTT; CDR3aa: CASSADLGLNLAEAFF
d_gene: TRBD1; v_gene: TRBV19; abundance: .; j_gene: TRBJ2-2; len: 15; CDR3nt: TGTGCCAGTAGTAACGCGGACAGGGAGGTCAGGGAGCTGTTTTTT; CDR3aa: CASSNADREVRELFF
d_gene: TRBD1; v_gene: TRBV6-5; abundance: .; j_gene: TRBJ1-5; len: 16; CDR3nt: TGTGCCAGCAGTTACCCGACAGGGCGGGGTAATCAGCCCCAGCATTTT; CDR3aa: CASSYPTGRGNQPQHF
d_gene: .; v_gene: TRBV25-1; abundance: once; j_gene: TRBJ1-4; len: 18; CDR3nt: TGTGCCAGCAGTGAGGTAGGGCAGGGTCTTGCCGTTGGTGAAAAACTGTTTTTT; CDR3aa: CASSEVGQGLAVGEKLFF
d_gene: .; v_gene: TRBV7-9; abundance: .; j_gene: TRBJ1-1; len: 12; CDR3nt: TGTGCCAGCAGGGGGGGAAACACTGAAGCTTTCTTT; CDR3aa: CASRGGNTEAFF
d_gene: TRBD1; v_gene: TRBV28; abundance: .; j_gene: TRBJ1-2; len: 15; CDR3nt: TGTGCCAGCAGTTCCGGACAGGGTAGTTCCTATGGCTACACCTTC; CDR3aa: CASSSGQGSSYGYTF
d_gene: .; v_gene: TRBV27; abundance: few; j_gene: TRBJ1-2; len: 15; CDR3nt: TGTGCCAGCAGTTTATCCGTAATATCGCGGGGGGGCTACACCTTC; CDR3aa: CASSLSVISRGGYTF
d_gene: .; v_gene: TRBV7-9; abundance: .; j_gene: TRBJ1-1; len: 13; CDR3nt: TGTGCCAGCAGCTTTAAAATGAACACTGAAGCTTTCTTT; CDR3aa: CASSFKMNTEAFF
d_gene: TRBD1; v_gene: TRBV4-3; abundance: .; j_gene: TRBJ1-1; len: 16; CDR3nt: TGCGCCAGCAGCCTCCATTTTGACAGGGACCCCACTGAAGCTTTCTTT; CDR3aa: CASSLHFDRDPTEAFF
d_gene: TRBD1; v_gene: TRBV5-1; abundance: .; j_gene: TRBJ2-2; len: 13; CDR3nt: TGCGCCAGCAGCCCGACAGGGTCCGGGGAGCTGTTTTTT; CDR3aa: CASSPTGSGELFF
d_gene: .; v_gene: TRBV4-3; abundance: .; j_gene: TRBJ2-3; len: 16; CDR3nt: TGCGCCAGCAGCCAAGATAGAACTAGCCGCACAGATACGCAGTATTTT; CDR3aa: CASSQDRTSRTDTQYF
d_gene: TRBD2; v_gene: TRBV6-1; abundance: .; j_gene: TRBJ2-5; len: 15; CDR3nt: TGTGCCAGCAGTGGACTAGCGGGGGGGCAAGAGACCCAGTACTTC; CDR3aa: CASSGLAGGQETQYF
d_gene: TRBD1; v_gene: TRBV7-9; abundance: .; j_gene: TRBJ1-4; len: 15; CDR3nt: TGTGCCAGCAGCTCGAAGGGACAGGGGAGTGAAAAACTGTTTTTT; CDR3aa: CASSSKGQGSEKLFF
d_gene: .; v_gene: TRBV4-3; abundance: .; j_gene: TRBJ1-2; len: 13; CDR3nt: TGCGCCAGCAGCCAAGGGGTTGAGGCTGGCTACACCTTC; CDR3aa: CASSQGVEAGYTF